The next 10 T cell receptor beta chains were all read from a single sample in a study of blood T cell repertoires in COVID-19. The repertoire was sequenced with immunoSEQ multiplex PCR; TCRdb's copy has only in-frame clones and lacks some. The profile shows 35,000 or so clones, approximately 90% of them singletons. The sequenced material came from peripheral blood. These receptors originate from a human donor in a cohort sampled during active COVID-19.

This chain links TRBV28 with TRBJ2-7, with TRBD2 matching 11 bases. Per germline, CDR1 MDHEN and CDR2 SYDVKM. The length of the CDR3 is 15 residues. Trimming at V came to 6 bases and at J to 0 bases, leaving 4 bases not matched to a gene. CDR3 sequence: CASRTTSGSSYEQYF. The CDR3, as DNA: TGTGCCAGCAGAACTACTAGCGGGAGCTCCTACGAGCAGTACTTC.

This chain links TRBV28 with TRBJ1-1; the D gene is possibly TRBD1 (6 bases). CDR1 MDHEN and CDR2 SYDVKM come from the germline V gene. This CDR3 has 14 residues. V was cut by 6 bases and J by 1 base, with 12 bases left in between. The CDR3 loop is CASSLKDRNTEAFF. Here the CDR3 DNA reads TGTGCCAGCAGCCTTAAGGACAGGAACACTGAAGCTTTCTTT.

The V and J genes are TRBV11-2 and TRBJ2-1, with 8 bases aligning to TRBD2. The trim removed 1 base at V and 6 bases at J, leaving 11 bases unmatched. The germline V gene has CDR1 SGHAT and CDR2 FQNNGV. This CDR3 contains 17 residues. CDR3 DNA sequence: TGTGCCAGCAGCTTAGTGGGGGGCGGGAGGCTGGGCAATGAGCAGTTCTTC. Encoded protein: CASSLVGGGRLGNEQFF.

J is TRBJ2-7 and V is TRBV27; 8 bases are shared with TRBD2. V lost 6 bases and J lost 5; bases outside the gene matches: 15. Germline V gene lookup returns CDR1 MNHEY and CDR2 SMNVEV (reference sequence). The CDR3 extends over 16 amino acids. The CDR3 spells CASSWAMTGGPHEQYF. CDR3 nucleotides: TGTGCCAGCAGCTGGGCAATGACGGGAGGGCCCCACGAGCAGTACTTC.

V and J are TRBV5-1 and TRBJ2-6; no firm D call. The CDR3 loop spans 16 amino acids. CDR1 is SGHRS and CDR2 is YFSETQ in the germline V gene. Deletions cut 3 bases from V and 1 base from J, with 11 bases between. CDR3 in DNA: TGCGCCAGCAGCTCCCAGGTCACATCTGGGGCCAACGTCCTGACTTTC. Amino acids: CASSSQVTSGANVLTF.

The chain recombines TRBV7-8 with TRBJ2-7, with TRBD2 identical over 10 bases. Germline CDR1 is SGHVS and CDR2 is FQNEAQ. After removal of 5 bases from V and 6 bases from J, the junction contained 7 bases not matched to a gene. The CDR3 is 14 amino acids. CDR3 sequence: CASSPSGTSVEQYF. The CDR3 nucleotides are TGTGCCAGCAGCCCGTCCGGGACTAGCGTCGAGCAGTACTTC. The full variable domain, with the rest looked up from reference TRBV7-8 and TRBJ2-7, is GAGVSQSPRYKVAKRGQDVALRCDPISGHVSLFWYQQALGQGPEFLTYFQNEAQLDKSGLPSDRFFAERPEGSVSTLKIQRTQQEDSAVYLCASSPSGTSVEQYFGPGTRLTVT.

J is TRBJ1-5 and V is TRBV27; perhaps TRBD1 as D (5 bases). The CDR3 runs to 16 residues. V dropped 6 bases and J dropped 1 base, with 16 bases sitting between them. CDR1 MNHEY and CDR2 SMNVEV come from the germline V gene (reference sequence). CDR3 sequence reads: CASSGLGGVSNQPQHF. The CDR3 DNA sequence: TGTGCCAGCAGCGGCTTGGGGGGGGTCAGCAATCAGCCCCAGCATTTT.

The J gene is TRBJ1-6, the V gene TRBV15; D perhaps matches TRBD1 (6 bases). Trimming stripped 6 bases from V and 5 bases from J, with 8 bases between. This CDR3 contains 13 residues. Germline-derived CDR1 and CDR2 are LNHNV and YYDKDF (reference sequence). CDR3 sequence reads: CATRAGDNSPLHF. Here the CDR3 DNA reads TGTGCCACCAGGGCAGGGGATAATTCACCCCTCCACTTT.

The chain combines TRBV5-1 with TRBJ2-2; D call uncertain. The CDR3 spans 14 residues. Per germline, CDR1 SGHRS and CDR2 YFSETQ. Trimming took 4 bases from V and 9 from J, leaving 16 bases between them. The CDR3 sequence: CASSGELASRELFF. The CDR3 DNA reads as TGCGCCAGCAGCGGAGAGCTTGCCAGCAGGGAGCTGTTTTTT.

The chain has TRBV19 and TRBJ1-3; D not resolved. Germline assignment: CDR1 LNHDA and CDR2 SQIVND (reference sequence). V was pared by 6 bases and J by 2 bases, with 11 bases between. CDR3 length: 14 residues. CDR3: CASSTITAGNTIYF. The CDR3, as DNA: TGTGCCAGTAGCACCATTACGGCTGGAAACACCATATATTTT.